Detailed here is one T cell receptor beta chain. Antigen specificity is unknown. Documented treatment: 15 to 20 received Ad26.COV2.S at low or high dose, single or two shots; 5 received placebo; per-sample allocation not given. Material that was analyzed had been drawn on day 63 after the first vaccine or placebo injection. Ad26.COV2.S expressed prefusion-stabilized spike from the original Wuhan strain. The entry originates in a study of Ad26.COV2.S vaccination and SARS-CoV-2 variants. About the research overall: COV1001, an Ad26.COV2.S trial, supplied this vaccine-arm donor. General study results and limits: Marked by substantial breadth, spike-specific CD8+ and CD4+ T cell responses were reportedly seen after vaccination.

Using immunoSEQ multiplex PCR, the repertoire was profiled, and TCRdb retains in-frame clones only, with some absent. Among 400,000 to 500,000 clones listed, 89% were seen once. The ends were cut back, 2 bases at V and 2 bases at J, with 10 bases in the middle. CDR1 and CDR2 (germline): SGHNT, YYREEE (reference sequence). CDR3 length equals 14 residues. The clonotype originates from a person aged 18 to 65 who received the Ad26.COV2.S COVID-19 vaccine or a placebo. Source: peripheral blood, taken in a trial of Ad26.COV2.S vaccine versus placebo. V and J are TRBV5-4 and TRBJ2-5; possibly TRBD1 for D (6 bases). Here the CDR3 DNA reads TGTGCCAGCAGCTTAGCCAGGGGACAAGAGACCCAGTACTTC. Protein sequence: CASSLARGQETQYF.